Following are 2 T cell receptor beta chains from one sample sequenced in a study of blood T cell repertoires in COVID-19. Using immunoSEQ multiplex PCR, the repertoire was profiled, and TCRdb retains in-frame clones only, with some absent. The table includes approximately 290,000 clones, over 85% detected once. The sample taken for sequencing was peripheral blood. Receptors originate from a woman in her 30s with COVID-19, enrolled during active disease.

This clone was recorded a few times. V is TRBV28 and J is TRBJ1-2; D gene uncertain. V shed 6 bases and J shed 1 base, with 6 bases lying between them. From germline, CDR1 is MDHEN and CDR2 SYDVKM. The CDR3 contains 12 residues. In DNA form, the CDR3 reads TGTGCCAGCAGGCGAATTAACTATGGCTACACCTTC. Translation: CASRRINYGYTF.

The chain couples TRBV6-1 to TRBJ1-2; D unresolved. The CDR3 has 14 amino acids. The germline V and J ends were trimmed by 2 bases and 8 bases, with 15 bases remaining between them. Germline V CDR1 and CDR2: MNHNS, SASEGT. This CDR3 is CASSESGRAWGYTF. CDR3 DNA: TGTGCCAGCAGTGAATCTGGGAGGGCATGGGGCTACACCTTC.